Shown below are 26 T cell receptor beta chains from a single sample sequenced in a study of blood T cell repertoires in COVID-19 (TCRdb year 2020). Libraries came from the immunoSEQ multiplex PCR assay. Drawn from immuneACCESS, this table holds only the in-frame rearrangements with V and J called that TCRdb kept. Clones are partly lost; checked studies trace under half to an unresolved V gene and leave the rest unexplained. The sample records more than 25,000 clones, more than 70% of which are singletons. Of the sample, around 3.5% is held by the ten largest clones. Sequencing was carried out using peripheral blood. Receptors were obtained from a human donor in a cohort sampled during active COVID-19.

This chain links TRBV19 with TRBJ1-1, with a possible D match to TRBD1 (5 bases). This CDR3 spans 18 amino acids. In germline, CDR1 is LNHDA, CDR2 SQIVND (reference sequence). The ends were cut back, 4 bases at V and 0 bases at J, with 21 bases in the middle. The CDR3 region is CASSRYGAGVLMNTEAFF. As DNA, the CDR3 is TGTGCCAGTAGTAGGTATGGGGCGGGGGTACTTATGAACACTGAAGCTTTCTTT.

V gene TRBV6-6 combines with J gene TRBJ2-5; D is unresolved. Trimming left V 0 bases short and J 2 bases short, with 10 bases between. CDR3 length: 15 residues. Germline-derived CDR1 and CDR2 are MNHNY and SVGAGI (reference sequence). This chain's CDR3 is CASSYSGTEQETQYF. CDR3 DNA sequence: TGTGCCAGCAGTTACTCGGGTACAGAACAAGAGACCCAGTACTTC.

V usage is TRBV9 and J usage is TRBJ2-5, with 7 bases that match TRBD2. With 5 bases clipped from V and 5 bases from J, the junction kept 6 bases outside the gene matches. This CDR3 has 13 amino acids. CDR1 and CDR2 from the germline V gene are SGDLS and YYNGEE. The CDR3 is CASSPLAEETQYF. DNA of the CDR3: TGTGCCAGCAGTCCTCTAGCGGAGGAGACCCAGTACTTC. Full variable domain (remainder filled in from reference TRBV9 and TRBJ2-5): DSGVTQTPKHLITATGQRVTLRCSPRSGDLSVYWYQQSLDQGLQFLIQYYNGEERAKGNILERFSAQQFPDLHSELNLSSLELGDSALYFCASSPLAEETQYFGPGTRLLVL.

This rearrangement joins TRBV5-5 to TRBJ2-1; 9 nucleotides line up with TRBD1. From germline, CDR1 is SGHKS and CDR2 YYEKEE (reference sequence). J was trimmed by 3 bases and V by 5 bases; bases with no gene match: 9. CDR3 length: 16 residues. The CDR3 is CASRRPRDRDYNEQFF. In DNA, the CDR3 is TGTGCCAGCAGACGGCCCCGGGACAGGGACTACAATGAGCAGTTCTTC.

This chain uses TRBV18 with TRBJ1-1; 9 nucleotides agree with TRBD1. Trimming took 3 bases from V and 3 from J; bases not matched to a gene: 8. Germline CDR1 KGHSH, CDR2 LQKENI. The CDR3 covers 16 residues. The CDR3 DNA sequence: TGTGCCAGCTCACCTTACCACAGGGGGCTTGACACTGAAGCTTTCTTT. This gives the protein CASSPYHRGLDTEAFF.

This clone was counted a few times. The rearrangement links TRBV4-1 to TRBJ2-7; D is unresolved. With 1 base removed from V and 5 bases from J, the gap between germline ends came to 18 bases. The CDR3 covers 16 residues. The germline V gene encodes CDR1 MGHRA and CDR2 YSYEKL. Written as DNA, the CDR3 is TGCGCCAGCAGCCAAGCCCCTGGTGAGGTGAGAAACGAGCAGTACTTC. Protein: CASSQAPGEVRNEQYF.

The chain links TRBV7-8 to TRBJ2-5, with D perhaps TRBD1 (6 bases). Trimming took off 5 bases at V and 2 bases at J, with 9 bases between the two ends. The germline gives CDR1 SGHVS, CDR2 FQNEAQ. The CDR3 consists of 13 residues. The CDR3 sequence is CASSIGQQETQYF. The CDR3, as DNA: TGTGCCAGCAGCATCGGACAGCAAGAGACCCAGTACTTC.

The chain couples TRBV27 to TRBJ1-2; maybe TRBD1 (6 bases). Germline V gene sequence: CDR1 MNHEY, CDR2 SMNVEV (reference sequence). V was cut by 5 bases and J by 2 bases, with 15 bases left in between. This CDR3 is 15 amino acids long. Here the CDR3 reads CASSPRGGANYGYTF. DNA for the CDR3: TGTGCCAGCAGTCCCCGGGGGGGGGCGAACTATGGCTACACCTTC.

This sequence joins TRBV18 and TRBJ2-3; 8 bases are a match to TRBD2. Germline CDR1 KGHSH, CDR2 LQKENI. This CDR3 spans 16 amino acids. The trim removed 6 bases at V and 2 bases at J, leaving 10 bases unmatched. DNA for the CDR3: TGTGCCAGCTCCAGGGAGGGGACTAGAGCCACAGATACGCAGTATTTT. It codes for CASSREGTRATDTQYF.

The V call is TRBV9, the J call TRBJ2-4; 12 bases are a match to TRBD1. The germline gives CDR1 SGDLS, CDR2 YYNGEE. The CDR3 consists of 17 residues. V trimming: 3 bases; J trimming: 8 bases; junction bases outside the gene matches: 12. CDR3: CASSARLGTGGPDIQYF. As DNA, the CDR3 is TGTGCCAGCAGCGCACGCCTAGGGACAGGGGGCCCAGACATTCAGTACTTC. Together with reference TRBV9 and TRBJ2-4, the CDR3 gives the full variable domain: DSGVTQTPKHLITATGQRVTLRCSPRSGDLSVYWYQQSLDQGLQFLIQYYNGEERAKGNILERFSAQQFPDLHSELNLSSLELGDSALYFCASSARLGTGGPDIQYFGAGTRLSVL.

The genes are TRBV11-2 and TRBJ2-7; 8 nucleotides line up with TRBD1. The CDR3 totals 15 residues. The V segment lost 1 base and the J segment 2 bases; nucleotides outside the gene matches: 4. Germline CDR1 SGHAT, CDR2 FQNNGV. CDR3 sequence reads: CASSLGRQGTYEQYF. The CDR3 region has the DNA TGTGCCAGCAGCTTAGGTCGACAGGGGACCTACGAGCAGTACTTC.

The rearrangement uses TRBV7-2 and TRBJ2-6; D is possibly TRBD1 (5 bases). This CDR3 has 18 residues. Germline loops: CDR1 SGHTA, CDR2 FQGNSA. V shed 1 base and J shed 3 bases, with 16 bases lying between them. The chain's CDR3 is CASSLGRSDRGGANVLTF. As DNA, the CDR3 is TGTGCCAGCAGCTTAGGTAGGTCAGACAGAGGTGGGGCCAACGTCCTGACTTTC.

This chain connects TRBV18 to TRBJ2-2; D gene unclear. Germline CDR1 reads KGHSH; CDR2 reads LQKENI. The CDR3 runs to 15 residues. V was trimmed by 2 bases and J by 0 bases, leaving 7 bases between them. The CDR3 DNA reads TGTGCCAGCTCACCATCGCCTACGAACACCGGGGAGCTGTTTTTT. Its protein product is CASSPSPTNTGELFF.

The chain recombines TRBV7-2 with TRBJ2-7; D might be TRBD2 (5 bases). V lost 6 bases and J lost 9, with 18 bases in between. This CDR3 spans 13 amino acids. Looked up from germline, CDR1 is SGHTA and CDR2 is FQGNSA. The CDR3 region has the DNA TGTGCCAGCAGTCCTAGAGGGAGAGGAGCGCAGTACTTC. Encoded protein: CASSPRGRGAQYF.

The J gene is TRBJ1-5, the V gene TRBV5-3; 12 positions match TRBD1. TRBV5-3 belongs to the ORF category, with a function that is uncertain. The V gene end was trimmed by 4 bases and the J gene end by 1 base; junction bases not matched to a gene: 18. This CDR3 region has 21 residues. The DNA for the CDR3 is TGTGCCAGAAGCCACGGGACAGGGGGCGTCTTACTGGTCTTCAGCAATCAGCCCCAGCATTTT. Amino acid sequence: CARSHGTGGVLLVFSNQPQHF.

This chain connects TRBV30 to TRBJ1-2; no firm D call. Trimming pared 4 bases from V and 7 bases from J, leaving 19 bases between. This CDR3 is 14 amino acids long. Germline assignment: CDR1 GTSNPN and CDR2 SVGIG (reference sequence). The CDR3 bases are TGTGCCTGGATTACTTGGGGAGGGCCTGGTGGCTACACCTTC. Residues: CAWITWGGPGGYTF.

This sequence joins TRBV4-1 and TRBJ2-1; 10 nucleotides match TRBD2. The CDR3 has 15 residues. V dropped 4 bases and J dropped 3; count of bases not matched to a gene: 3. Germline V gene data show CDR1 as MGHRA and CDR2 as YSYEKL. The DNA for the CDR3 is TGCGCCAGCAGCCCGGGACTAGCGTTCTACAATGAGCAGTTCTTC. It codes for CASSPGLAFYNEQFF.

The genes are TRBV11-2 and TRBJ2-7; maybe TRBD1 (6 bases). The germline V gene has CDR1 SGHAT and CDR2 FQNNGV. This CDR3 spans 14 amino acids. V was pared by 2 bases and J by 3 bases, with 11 bases between. The CDR3 nucleotides read TGTGCCAGCAGCTTAATAGGGGGAGTCTACGAGCAGTACTTC. Translation: CASSLIGGVYEQYF.

The chain recombines TRBV7-9 with TRBJ1-2; 9 nucleotides align to TRBD1. The V and J ends lost 2 bases and 7 bases, in that order; junction bases with no gene match: 8. Germline V gene data show CDR1 as SEHNR and CDR2 as FQNEAQ (reference sequence). The CDR3 runs to 15 residues. The CDR3, as DNA: TGTGCCAGCAGCTTAAGGACAGGGGATTCGCGTGGCTACACCTTC. Translating it yields CASSLRTGDSRGYTF.

This chain joins TRBV9 and TRBJ2-1; 11 nucleotides agree with TRBD2. Per germline, CDR1 SGDLS and CDR2 YYNGEE. V dropped 1 base and J dropped 5; count of bases not matched to a gene: 2. CDR3 length: 15 amino acids. CDR3 residues: CASSVSSGGHNEQFF. The CDR3 bases are TGTGCCAGCAGCGTATCTAGCGGGGGGCACAATGAGCAGTTCTTC.

V gene TRBV19 combines with J gene TRBJ2-7; the match to TRBD1 covers 7 bases. CDR3 length: 15 residues. Germline V gene data show CDR1 as LNHDA and CDR2 as SQIVND (reference sequence). The V segment lost 4 bases and the J segment 4 bases; nucleotides outside the gene matches: 10. The CDR3 sequence: CASSTNRGRGYEQYF. As DNA, the CDR3 is TGTGCCAGTAGTACCAACAGGGGCCGCGGTTACGAGCAGTACTTC.

The V gene is TRBV29-1, the J gene TRBJ2-1, with D maybe TRBD1 (7 bases). CDR1 is SQVTM and CDR2 is ANQGSEA in the germline V gene. Trimming pared 7 bases from V and 10 bases from J, leaving 20 bases between. The length of the CDR3 is 13 residues. CDR3 nucleotide sequence: TGCAGCGCGGAGGGGGCTGTTGGGGGAGAGCAGTTCTTC. Encoded protein: CSAEGAVGGEQFF.

The chain uses TRBV7-9 and TRBJ1-1; unclear D gene. Germline CDR1 SEHNR, CDR2 FQNEAQ (reference sequence). The V gene lost 4 bases and the J gene lost 10 bases, with 13 bases spanning the gap. The CDR3 consists of 12 residues. The DNA of the CDR3 is TGTGCCAGCAGCTCCCGCCTAGGGAGAGCTTTCTTT. This sequence encodes CASSSRLGRAFF.

This chain joins TRBV29-1 and TRBJ2-1, with TRBD1 identical over 10 bases. V was clipped by 8 bases and J by 2 bases; unmatched bases: 12. The CDR3 consists of 16 residues. Per the germline V gene, CDR1 is SQVTM and CDR2 is ANQGSEA. CDR3 sequence reads: CSITQPGQGTYNEQFF. CDR3 DNA: TGCAGCATTACTCAACCGGGACAGGGGACCTACAATGAGCAGTTCTTC.

The V and J genes are TRBV5-4 and TRBJ2-7, with D unclear. This CDR3 has 12 residues. V was clipped by 3 bases and J by 2 bases, with 6 bases between them. The germline CDR1 and CDR2 sequences are SGHNT and YYREEE (reference sequence). Here the CDR3 reads CASSSSTYEQYF. The CDR3 region has the DNA TGTGCCAGCAGCTCATCTACCTACGAGCAGTACTTC.

This clone was recorded once. CDR3 protein: CASSVGPGGSLDEQYF. CDR3 DNA sequence: TGTGCCAGCAGCGTAGGGCCAGGGGGTTCTTTAGACGAGCAGTACTTC. The genes are TRBV9 and TRBJ2-7; 7 nucleotides align to TRBD1. CDR1 is SGDLS and CDR2 is YYNGEE in the germline V gene. V trimming: 0 bases; J trimming: 5 bases; junction bases outside the gene matches: 11. The CDR3 has 16 residues.